This T cell receptor (beta chain) was sequenced during a study of T cells of healthy individuals. TCRdb ran MiXCR on the 5' RACE reads and lists one entry per CDR3 protein. This sample has around 100,000 distinct CDR3 sequences, with around 17% found just once. The CDR3 spans 15 residues. Trimming cost V 0 bases and J 6 bases; bases outside gene matches: 5. The germline gives CDR1 DFQATT, CDR2 SNEGSKA (reference sequence). The rearrangement joins TRBV20-1 to TRBJ2-3; 11 nucleotides align to TRBD2. The TCR was taken from a human donor in good health. The CDR3 sequence is CSAREVLAGVDTQYF. The CDR3 nucleotides are TGCAGTGCTAGAGAAGTACTAGCGGGGGTCGATACGCAGTATTTT.